This TCR beta chain was captured by sequencing in a study of blood T cell repertoires in COVID-19. Study in general: Acute and convalescent COVID-19 samples came from the United States, Italy and Spain. PBMCs, B-cell-depleted T cells, or T cells were the source of the cDNA or gDNA that made up the material.

Authors' methods: Quantification of nucleated cells was approximated via reference gene primer amplification. The repertoire was sequenced with immunoSEQ multiplex PCR; TCRdb's copy has only in-frame clones and lacks some. V and J calls and clone size come straight from that table; D and trimming were deduced from the DNA. Here the sample spans approximately 84,000 clones, about 80% being singletons. Per the germline V gene, CDR1 is SGHTA and CDR2 is FQGTGA. This CDR3 has 16 amino acids. V was pared by 2 bases and J by 9 bases, with 10 bases of the junction left unmatched. This sequence originates from a man aged 45-65 years with active or convalescent COVID-19. The chain recombines TRBV7-3 with TRBJ2-1, with TRBD2 identical over 10 bases. The sample comprised peripheral blood. CDR3 in amino acids: CASSLSAGGPVGEQFF. CDR3 DNA: TGTGCCAGCAGCTTATCAGCGGGGGGGCCCGTCGGTGAGCAGTTCTTC.